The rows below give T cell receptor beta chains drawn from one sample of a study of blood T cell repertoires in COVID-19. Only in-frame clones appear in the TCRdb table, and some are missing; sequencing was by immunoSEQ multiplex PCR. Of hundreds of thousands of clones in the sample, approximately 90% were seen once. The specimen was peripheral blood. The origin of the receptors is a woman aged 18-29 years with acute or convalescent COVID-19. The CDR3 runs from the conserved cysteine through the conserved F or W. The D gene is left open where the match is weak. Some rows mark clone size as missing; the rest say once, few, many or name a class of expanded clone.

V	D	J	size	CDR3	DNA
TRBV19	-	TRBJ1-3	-	CASMAGSGNTIYF	TGTGCCAGTATGGCGGGGTCTGGAAACACCATATATTTT
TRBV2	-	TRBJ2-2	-	CASSEGSPYLSGELFF	TGTGCCAGCAGTGAGGGCAGCCCCTACCTTTCCGGGGAGCTGTTTTTT
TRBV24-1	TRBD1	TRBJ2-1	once	CATEKQGRQFF	TGTGCCACCGAGAAACAGGGGCGGCAGTTCTTC
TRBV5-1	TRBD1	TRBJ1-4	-	CASSFGTGGEKLFF	TGCGCCAGCAGCTTTGGGACAGGGGGTGAAAAACTGTTTTTT
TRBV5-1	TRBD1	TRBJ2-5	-	CASILTGTGGPGDQYF	TGCGCCAGCATCCTCACCGGGACAGGGGGACCTGGGGACCAGTACTTC
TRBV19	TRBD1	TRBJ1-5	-	CASSIQGARQPQHF	TGTGCCAGTAGTATACAGGGGGCGCGTCAGCCCCAGCATTTT
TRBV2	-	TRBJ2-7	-	CASSGVVPQQYF	TGTGCCAGCAGTGGCGTGGTCCCACAGCAGTACTTC
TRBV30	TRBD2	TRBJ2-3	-	CAWSEGLAGATTDTQYF	TGTGCCTGGAGTGAAGGACTAGCGGGGGCCACCACAGATACGCAGTATTTT
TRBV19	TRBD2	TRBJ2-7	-	CASSTSGLRGEQYF	TGTGCCAGTAGTACTAGCGGACTCCGAGGCGAGCAGTACTTC
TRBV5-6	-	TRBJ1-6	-	CASSTFEVTYNSPLHF	TGTGCCAGCAGCACATTCGAGGTAACCTATAATTCACCCCTCCACTTT
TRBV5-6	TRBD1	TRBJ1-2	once	CASSSPQAGQDFNYGYTF	TGTGCCAGCAGCTCCCCCCAAGCGGGACAGGATTTTAACTATGGCTACACCTTC
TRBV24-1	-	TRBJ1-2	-	CATSDFRQTYGYTF	TGTGCCACCAGTGATTTTAGACAGACCTATGGCTACACCTTC
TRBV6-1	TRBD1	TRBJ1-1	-	CASSERQGRNTEAFF	TGTGCCAGCAGTGAAAGACAGGGAAGGAACACTGAAGCTTTCTTT
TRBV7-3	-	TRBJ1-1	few	CASSLGGRGRAFF	TGTGCCAGCAGCTTAGGCGGCAGGGGTAGGGCTTTCTTT
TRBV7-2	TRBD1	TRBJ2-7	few	CASSITGAVPYEQYF	TGTGCCAGCAGCATTACAGGGGCGGTCCCCTACGAGCAGTACTTC
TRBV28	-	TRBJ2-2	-	CASSPDGGGAFF	TGTGCCAGCAGCCCCGACGGCGGAGGGGCGTTTTTT
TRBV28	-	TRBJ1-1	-	CASSLRLNTEAFF	TGTGCCAGCAGTTTACGTTTGAACACTGAAGCTTTCTTT
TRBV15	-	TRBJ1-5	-	CATGRGGVPGQPQHF	TGTGCCACCGGCCGTGGAGGGGTCCCCGGGCAGCCCCAGCATTTT
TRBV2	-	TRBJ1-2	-	CASTWVQDGYTF	TGTGCCAGCACGTGGGTTCAGGATGGCTACACCTTC
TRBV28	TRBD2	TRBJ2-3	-	CASKLAGGSTDTQYF	TGTGCCAGCAAATTAGCGGGGGGCAGCACAGATACGCAGTATTTT
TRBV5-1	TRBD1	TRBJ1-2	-	CASSPGTGSGYTF	TGCGCCAGCAGCCCGGGGACAGGTAGTGGCTACACCTTC
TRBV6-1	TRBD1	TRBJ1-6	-	CASSEQGAGSVDSPLHF	TGTGCCAGCAGCGAACAGGGGGCGGGCAGTGTAGATTCACCCCTCCACTTT
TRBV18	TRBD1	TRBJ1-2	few	CASSRGTGDANYGYTF	TGTGCCAGCTCACGCGGGACAGGGGACGCCAACTATGGCTACACCTTC
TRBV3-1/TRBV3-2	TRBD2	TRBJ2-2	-	CASSYSSGGFGGELFF	TGTGCCAGCAGCTATTCTAGCGGGGGGTTCGGCGGGGAGCTGTTTTTT
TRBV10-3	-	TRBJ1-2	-	CAISDPRAPTSYGYTF	TGTGCCATCAGTGACCCCCGTGCCCCTACGTCCTATGGCTACACCTTC
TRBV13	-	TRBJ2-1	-	CASSETVSYNEQFF	TGTGCCAGCAGCGAGACAGTTTCCTACAATGAGCAGTTCTTC
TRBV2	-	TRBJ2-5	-	CASSGTLETQYF	TGTGCCAGCAGCGGGACTCTAGAGACCCAGTACTTC
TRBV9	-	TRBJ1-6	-	CASSVGGGPLHF	TGTGCCAGCAGCGTGGGTGGGGGGCCCCTCCACTTT
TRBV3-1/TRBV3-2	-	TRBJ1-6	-	CASSPRLSERSPLHF	TGTGCCAGCAGCCCTAGGCTATCGGAGCGCTCACCCCTCCACTTT
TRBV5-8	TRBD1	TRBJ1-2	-	CASSLGHRGQGARGYTF	TGTGCCAGCAGCTTGGGCCACAGGGGACAGGGGGCGCGGGGCTACACCTTC
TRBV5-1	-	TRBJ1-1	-	CASSFQGSGTEAFF	TGCGCCAGCAGCTTCCAGGGATCTGGCACTGAAGCTTTCTTT
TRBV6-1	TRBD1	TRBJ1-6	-	CASSESGTARSPLHF	TGTGCCAGCAGTGAGTCCGGGACAGCTCGCTCACCCCTCCACTTT
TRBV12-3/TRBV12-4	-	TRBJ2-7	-	CASSVGQSYEQYF	TGTGCCAGCAGTGTAGGACAGTCCTACGAGCAGTACTTC
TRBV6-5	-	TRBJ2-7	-	CASTHEDITYEQYF	TGTGCCAGCACCCACGAGGACATCACCTACGAGCAGTACTTC
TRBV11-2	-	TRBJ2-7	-	CASSFELAPASYEQYF	TGTGCCAGCAGCTTTGAGCTAGCCCCGGCCTCCTACGAGCAGTACTTC
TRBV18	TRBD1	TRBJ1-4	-	CASSPTTRDRNEKLFF	TGTGCCAGCTCACCCACTACCCGGGACAGGAATGAAAAACTGTTTTTT
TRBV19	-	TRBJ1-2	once	CASSIDSFYGYTF	TGTGCCAGTAGTATCGACAGTTTCTATGGCTACACCTTC
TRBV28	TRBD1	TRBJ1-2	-	CASRGSGTGLDGYTF	TGTGCCAGCAGGGGTTCCGGGACAGGGTTGGATGGCTACACCTTC
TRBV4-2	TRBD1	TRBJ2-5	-	CASSPHEDRVGETQYF	TGTGCCAGCAGCCCCCATGAAGACAGGGTAGGAGAGACCCAGTACTTC
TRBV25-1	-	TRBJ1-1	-	CASSAQGRNTEAFF	TGTGCCAGCAGTGCCCAGGGCCGGAACACTGAAGCTTTCTTT
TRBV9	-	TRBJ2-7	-	CASSVNYRPYEQYF	TGTGCCAGCAGCGTAAACTACAGGCCCTACGAGCAGTACTTC
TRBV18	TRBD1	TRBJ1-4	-	CASSLVSGQSNEKLFF	TGTGCCAGCTCGCTGGTCTCGGGACAGAGCAATGAAAAACTGTTTTTT
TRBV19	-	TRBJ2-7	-	CASSMGVSYEQYF	TGTGCCAGCTCCATGGGAGTTTCCTACGAGCAGTACTTC
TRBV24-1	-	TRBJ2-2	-	CATSDFSWSTGELFF	TGTGCCACCAGTGATTTCAGTTGGAGTACCGGGGAGCTGTTTTTT
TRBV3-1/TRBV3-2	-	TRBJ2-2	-	CASSRRPFGSDTGELFF	TGTGCCAGCAGCCGCCGACCTTTCGGGAGTGACACCGGGGAGCTGTTTTTT
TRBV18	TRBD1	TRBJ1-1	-	CASSPIDRVGTEAFF	TGTGCCAGCTCACCGATTGACAGGGTGGGCACTGAAGCTTTCTTT